This T cell receptor (beta chain) was observed in a study of blood T cell repertoires in COVID-19 (dated by TCRdb to 2018 to 2021). Regarding the research as a whole: Samples covering the acute and convalescent phases of COVID-19 were provided by collaborators in the United States, Italy and Spain. The prospective study material was composed of cDNA or gDNA derived from T cells, B-cell-depleted T cells, or PBMCs. Deeply sampled blood TCRbeta repertoires from subjects exposed to, actively infected with, or recovered from COVID-19 were included in the dataset. A freely available public database, intended as a resource for researchers studying the immune response to SARS-CoV-2, is where the repertoires were released. The samples were drawn from the first 160 participants of the ongoing ImmuneRACE study and from some 1,300 subjects provided by 6 global collaborators. The sample metadata nearly always contained a de-identified subject ID, COVID-19 status, age in years and sex. Where available, HLA class I and class II types were taken from metadata supplied by the sample provider and were not determined by assay-based typing.

In Seattle, one collaborating source enrolled patients while the infection was active and tracked those patients longitudinally over the course of disease. Collaborating institutions collected whole blood in K2EDTA tubes following their own protocols. Collaborator samples were shipped for TCRbeta analysis as frozen whole blood, isolated PBMCs, or DNA extracted from either sample type. This clone was found once. The antigen this receptor binds is unknown. The record has no base qualities; no much larger clone is one base away. Study-wide conclusions, independent of this receptor: The amount of clinical and demographic metadata varied by source and participant and was provided uncurated.

The immunoSEQ Assay, a bias-controlled multiplex PCR, was used to amplify TCRbeta CDR3 regions from genomic DNA. On the authors' methods: The number of nucleated cells in each sample was estimated from the amplification of reference gene primers within the assay. To quantify the absolute abundance of each unique TCRbeta CDR3 rearrangement, sequence reads were collapsed and filtered. For each sample, productive Simpson clonality was calculated as the square root of Simpson's diversity index over productive rearrangements. This immuneACCESS table, as held by TCRdb, lists in-frame sequences with V and J called but not all clones. Of the missing ones, under half trace to an unresolved V gene in checked studies; the others have no known cause. The V and J calls and clone size were taken over from that table, and D and trimming were inferred from the DNA. Counted in this sample were over 400,000 clones; 85% to 90% of them appeared once. The ten top clones hold around 7.8% of the sample.

Relative to germline, V is 9 bases shorter and J is 7 bases shorter, with 12 bases between their ends. In the germline V gene, CDR1 corresponds to KGHDR and CDR2 to SFDVKD. The CDR3 goes from the cysteine to the phenylalanine over 11 residues. Only CDR3 DNA is held: 33 bases, read in frame from base 1. The sequence came from a woman aged 45 to 65 with COVID-19, enrolled during active disease. Sequenced input: peripheral blood. The rearrangement joined TRBV24-1 to TRBJ2-7, with a tentative D gene TRBD1 over 5 matching bases. In nucleotides, the sequence is TGTGCCACCGGTTGGGGCCGGGAGCAGTACTTC. It codes for CATGWGREQYF.